One and the same sample provided the 29 T cell receptor beta chains below, sequenced in a study of CD4 and CD8 cells across lung adenocarcinoma regions. TCRdb analysed the PCR reads with MiXCR anew, one entry per CDR3 protein. The table shows approximately 11,000 distinct CDR3 sequences, with approximately 55% occurring only once. The sequencing sample was made of CD4+ T cells from the center of a lung tumor. These receptors came from a male donor with lung adenocarcinoma. The CD4 and CD8 labels of this study may be unreliable.

The gene calls are TRBV11-1 and TRBJ2-1, with 12 bases that match TRBD2. The DNA end lines up better with TRBJ2-5; the J call may be wrong. The CDR3 consists of 17 residues. Germline lookup yields CDR1 SGHAT and CDR2 FQDESV (reference sequence). CDR3 nucleotide sequence: TGTGCCAGCAGCTTCGGGCTAGCGGGAGGGGGTCGAGAGACCCAGTACTTC. This gives the protein CASSFGLAGGGRETQYF.

On this clonotype itself: The junction differs from germline at one of its ends, possibly a read error. This chain uses TRBV7-7 with TRBJ2-3; no clear D gene. The CDR3 runs to 14 residues. Germline CDR1 is SSHAT and CDR2 is FNYEAQ (reference sequence). The CDR3 sequence: CAGSVREREDTQYF. CDR3 sequence (DNA): TGTGCGGGCAGCGTACGCGAGCGTGAAGATACGCAGTACTTT.

The genes are TRBV10-1 and TRBJ2-4; TRBD2 matches at 8 bases. The CDR3 covers 14 residues. The V and J ends lost 10 bases and 3 bases, in that order; junction bases with no gene match: 8. CDR1 is WNHNN and CDR2 is SYGVQD in the germline V gene (reference sequence). CDR3 residues: CAKYREGDKNIQYF. The CDR3 coding sequence is TGCGCCAAGTACCGGGAGGGTGACAAAAACATTCAGTACTTC.

This clonotype turned up a few times. The rearrangement uses TRBV10-1 and TRBJ2-1, with D unclear. V was shortened by 4 bases and J by 9 bases, with 13 bases between the two germline ends. The CDR3 contains 13 residues. CDR1 WNHNN and CDR2 SYGVQD come from the germline V gene (reference sequence). CDR3: CASSVGPVFEQFF. CDR3 bases: TGCGCCAGCAGTGTAGGTCCGGTCTTTGAGCAGTTCTTC.

About this clonotype: Sequence at one end of the junction differs from germline and may be a read error. This chain uses TRBV10-3 with TRBJ2-3; the D gene is possibly TRBD2 (5 bases). The CDR3 covers 17 residues. Germline assignment: CDR1 ENHRY and CDR2 SYGVKD. The CDR3 DNA is TGTGCCTTCAGTGTGGGCCTGGAGGCGGCGGGCACCGGGGCGCAGTATTTT. Protein sequence: CAFSVGLEAAGTGAQYF.

CDR3: CATSTGLAEQFF. The DNA of the CDR3 is TGTGCCACCAGTACAGGACTAGCGGAGCAGTTCTTC. The genes are TRBV24-1 and TRBJ2-1, with 9 bases aligning to TRBD2. Trimming removed 6 bases from V and 10 bases from J; junction bases left unmatched: 3. This CDR3 has 12 amino acids. The germline V gene encodes CDR1 KGHDR and CDR2 SFDVKD.

At least ten counts were recorded for this clonotype. The rearrangement joins TRBV6-1 to TRBJ1-3; D not resolved. The CDR3 is made up of 15 amino acids. The V end lost 7 bases, the J end lost 2 bases, and 15 bases lay between the germline ends. CDR1 is MNHNS and CDR2 is SASEGT in the germline V gene. The CDR3 nucleotides are TGTGCCAGCACCGACATTGGTAGAGCTGGAAACACCATATATTTT. Its translation is CASTDIGRAGNTIYF.

As concerns this clonotype: Relative to the germline gene, one junction end is altered; a read error may explain this. CDR3 nucleotides: TGTGGCAGCACGCTGCGGTGCGCCACAGATACTCAGTATTTC. It translates to CGSTLRCATDTQYF. V is TRBV6-8 and J is TRBJ2-3; D gene ambiguous. CDR3 length: 14 amino acids. Germline-derived CDR1 and CDR2 are MNHGY and SAAAGT.

The chain joins TRBV6-5 to TRBJ2-5; 10 positions match TRBD1. After removal of 2 bases from V and 5 bases from J, the junction contained 11 bases not matched to a gene. This CDR3 has 17 amino acids. CDR1 and CDR2 from the germline V gene are MNHEY and SVGAGI. The DNA for the CDR3 is TGTGCCAGCAGTTACAACGGCGCGACAGGGGGCCGGGAGACCCAGTACTTC. Translated, it gives CASSYNGATGGRETQYF.

Ten or more counts support this clonotype. The chain links TRBV6-1 to TRBJ2-3; D is perhaps TRBD2 (7 bases). The CDR3 contains 17 residues. Trimming cost V 7 bases and J 2 bases, with 22 bases left between them. Germline V lookup: CDR1 MNHNS, CDR2 SASEGT. CDR3 sequence (DNA): TGTGCCAGCACCTGGGGGGGGCCCCCCTTCAACACAGATACGCAGTATTTT. It codes for CASTWGGPPFNTDTQYF.

This clonotype was seen a few times. V gene TRBV6-1 combines with J gene TRBJ2-3; D might be TRBD2 (6 bases). CDR3 length equals 16 residues. V gave up 4 bases and J gave up 1 base, with 15 bases separating them. The germline gives CDR1 MNHNS, CDR2 SASEGT. The CDR3 DNA reads as TGTGCCAGCAGTGCCACCGGGAGAAGGGGCACAGATACGCAGTATTTT. Protein sequence: CASSATGRRGTDTQYF.

A note on this clonotype: One junction end disagrees with the germline gene, perhaps due to a read error. The chain uses TRBV27 and TRBJ2-3; possibly TRBD1 or TRBD2 for D (5 bases each). The CDR3 is made up of 15 amino acids. Germline V gene sequence: CDR1 MNHEY, CDR2 SMNVEV (reference sequence). CDR3 residues: CAGGFGAGGTDTQYF. In nucleotides, the CDR3 is TGTGCCGGCGGTTTCGGGGCGGGTGGCACAGATACGCAGTATTTC.

Details on this clonotype: The junction and the germline gene differ at one end; a read error may be behind it. The chain joins TRBV10-2 to TRBJ2-4, with D possibly TRBD1 on 6 matching bases. The CDR3 sequence is 13 residues long. CDR1 and CDR2 (germline): WSHSY, SAAADI. Here the CDR3 reads CASRLWDKNTQYF. CDR3 nucleotides: TGCGCCAGCAGGCTGTGGGACAAAAACACTCAGTACTTC.

The chain joins TRBV7-2 to TRBJ2-4; 8 bases match TRBD2. This CDR3 spans 14 amino acids. Germline CDR1 is SGHTA and CDR2 is FQGNSA. The CDR3 loop reads CAGSGGRDQEIQYF. DNA of the CDR3: TGTGCGGGCAGCGGGGGCCGTGACCAAGAGATCCAGTACTTC.

This clonotype was observed at least ten times. The chain couples TRBV10-3 to TRBJ2-5; 7 nucleotides match TRBD1. The DNA matches TRBJ2-7 better at its end, which makes the J call doubtful. From germline, CDR1 is ENHRY and CDR2 SYGVKD. The CDR3 runs to 15 residues. CDR3 in DNA: TGTGCCATCAGTGAAGGGGGCGCGCGCAGCGACGAGCAGTACTTC. This encodes CAISEGGARSDEQYF.

The chain combines TRBV24-1 with TRBJ2-5; 7 bases agree with TRBD2. With the DNA end fitting TRBJ2-7 better, the J assignment may be wrong. Germline CDR1 and CDR2: KGHDR and SFDVKD. The CDR3 spans 15 residues. In DNA form, the CDR3 reads TGTGCCACCAGTTCTGGGGGGGACTTAAACTACGAGCAGTACTTC. It is translated as CATSSGGDLNYEQYF.

This chain joins TRBV27 and TRBJ1-2, with D unresolved. Germline CDR1 is MNHEY and CDR2 is SMNVEV (reference sequence). Trimming took 5 bases from V and 2 from J, leaving 12 bases between them. The CDR3 length is 14 residues. DNA for the CDR3: TGTGCCAGCAGTAAGGGCCGTCAAAACTATGGCTACACCTTC. Its protein product is CASSKGRQNYGYTF.

This chain links TRBV9 with TRBJ2-2; D is possibly TRBD1 or TRBD2 (5 bases each). Germline V gene lookup returns CDR1 SGDLS and CDR2 YYNGEE. The V gene lost 0 bases and the J gene lost 2 bases, with 8 bases spanning the gap. The CDR3 runs to 15 residues. The CDR3 protein is CASSVGGANTGELFF. CDR3 DNA: TGTGCCAGCAGCGTAGGAGGGGCTAACACCGGGGAGCTGTTTTTT. The whole variable domain, filled in from reference TRBV9 and TRBJ2-2, reads DSGVTQTPKHLITATGQRVTLRCSPRSGDLSVYWYQQSLDQGLQFLIQYYNGEERAKGNILERFSAQQFPDLHSELNLSSLELGDSALYFCASSVGGANTGELFFGEGSRLTVL.

There are a few counts of this clonotype. Possible read error: a much larger clone is one base away. The genes are TRBV6-1 and TRBJ2-1; the match to TRBD1 covers 12 bases. This CDR3 region has 13 residues. Losses at the gene ends were 10 bases for V and 13 bases for J; bases not matched to a gene: 11. Germline CDR1 and CDR2: MNHNS and SASEGT. CDR3 amino acids: CATNAGTGGSQFF. The DNA of the CDR3 is TGTGCCACCAATGCCGGGACAGGGGGCTCCCAGTTCTTC.

This chain's CDR3 is CASTSAGLAGLRAKDTQYF. Here the CDR3 DNA reads TGTGCCAGCACCTCCGCGGGACTAGCGGGGCTGAGAGCCAAAGACACGCAGTACTTC. This chain connects TRBV6-1 to TRBJ2-4, with TRBD2 identical over 13 bases. The V segment lost 7 bases and the J segment 13 bases; nucleotides outside the gene matches: 25. The CDR3 totals 19 residues. Per germline, CDR1 MNHNS and CDR2 SASEGT.

This chain joins TRBV6-1 and TRBJ2-1; 9 bases agree with TRBD1. The DNA end is more similar to TRBJ2-7, so the J call may be wrong. This CDR3 spans 15 amino acids. Germline CDR1 is MNHNS and CDR2 is SASEGT. The chain's CDR3 is CASWRGDRVGYEQYF. As DNA, the CDR3 is TGTGCCAGCTGGAGAGGGGACAGGGTAGGCTACGAGCAGTACTTC.

By proportion, this clonotype is large. This rearrangement joins TRBV27 to TRBJ2-3, with 9 bases that match TRBD2. V trimming: 8 bases; J trimming: 3 bases; junction bases outside the gene matches: 21. The CDR3 has 19 amino acids. The germline V gene encodes CDR1 MNHEY and CDR2 SMNVEV (reference sequence). This CDR3 reads CASRPGGLATSRGTDTQYF. The CDR3 DNA reads as TGTGCCAGCCGCCCTGGAGGACTAGCGACATCCAGGGGGACAGATACGCAGTATTTT.

The chain joins TRBV11-2 to TRBJ2-2, with a weak D call TRBD2 (5 bases). V lost 2 bases and J lost 5, with 9 bases in between. CDR3 length equals 14 residues. Germline V gene lookup returns CDR1 SGHAT and CDR2 FQNNGV. The CDR3 region has the DNA TGTGCCAGCAGCTTAAACGGGGTGACCGGGGAGCTGTTTTTT. Its protein product is CASSLNGVTGELFF. The full variable domain, in which reference TRBV11-2 and TRBJ2-2 provide the parts outside the CDR3, is EAGVAQSPRYKIIEKRQSVAFWCNPISGHATLYWYQQILGQGPKLLIQFQNNGVVDDSQLPKDRFSAERLKGVDSTLKIQPAKLEDSAVYLCASSLNGVTGELFFGEGSRLTVL.

Comments on this clonotype: Its ends do not fully match the called genes, so a read error is possible. This chain connects TRBV7-7 to TRBJ2-4, with a possible D match to TRBD2 (7 bases). Judging by the DNA end, TRBJ2-5 fits better; the J call may be wrong. Germline CDR1 reads SSHAT; CDR2 reads FNYEAQ (reference sequence). This CDR3 has 14 residues. CDR3 loop: CASSLGGGSETQYF. The CDR3, as DNA: TGTGCTAGCAGCTTAGGGGGGGGCTCAGAGACCCAGTACTTC.

The V call is TRBV12-3 or TRBV12-4, the J call TRBJ1-3, with D maybe TRBD1 (6 bases). Trimming left V 3 bases short and J 4 bases short, with 13 bases between. This CDR3 region has 15 residues. This chain's CDR3 is CASSFPRTEGNTIYF. The DNA of the CDR3 is TGTGCCAGCAGTTTTCCTAGGACAGAAGGAAACACCATATATTTT.

The sample holds a few counts of this clonotype. This chain connects TRBV28 to TRBJ2-1, with D perhaps matching TRBD2 (6 bases). Trimming removed 4 bases at V and 6 bases at J, with 16 bases between. Germline V gene lookup returns CDR1 MDHEN and CDR2 SYDVKM. The CDR3 length is 15 residues. The CDR3 sequence: CASSSATSIGNEQFF. Here the CDR3 DNA reads TGTGCCAGCAGTTCCGCGACTAGTATCGGCAATGAGCAGTTCTTC.

The chain couples TRBV4-1 to TRBJ2-3, with D perhaps matching TRBD1 (5 bases). Near its end, the DNA agrees better with TRBJ2-7, so the J call may be wrong. Germline-derived CDR1 and CDR2 are MGHRA and YSYEKL. The CDR3 extends over 15 amino acids. CDR3 sequence reads: CASSPITGWFYEQYF. CDR3 DNA sequence: TGCGCCAGCAGCCCTATAACAGGTTGGTTCTACGAGCAGTACTTC.

For this clonotype: The junction departs from the called germline gene at one end, perhaps through a read error. This chain uses TRBV7-2 with TRBJ2-3; D might be TRBD2 (6 bases). Germline assignment: CDR1 SGHTA and CDR2 FQGNSA. CDR3 length: 14 amino acids. The CDR3 nucleotides are TGTGCGAGCAGCGGGTGTTCTGACCCAGATACGCAGTATTTC. Translating it yields CASSGCSDPDTQYF.

The rearrangement uses TRBV28 and TRBJ2-5; D not resolved. Judging by the DNA end, TRBJ2-7 fits better; the J call may be wrong. CDR3 length: 13 residues. CDR1 is MDHEN, CDR2 SYDVKM, per germline. DNA of the CDR3: TGTGCCAGCAGTGCTAGGATTTCCTACGAGCAGTACTTC. It specifies CASSARISYEQYF.